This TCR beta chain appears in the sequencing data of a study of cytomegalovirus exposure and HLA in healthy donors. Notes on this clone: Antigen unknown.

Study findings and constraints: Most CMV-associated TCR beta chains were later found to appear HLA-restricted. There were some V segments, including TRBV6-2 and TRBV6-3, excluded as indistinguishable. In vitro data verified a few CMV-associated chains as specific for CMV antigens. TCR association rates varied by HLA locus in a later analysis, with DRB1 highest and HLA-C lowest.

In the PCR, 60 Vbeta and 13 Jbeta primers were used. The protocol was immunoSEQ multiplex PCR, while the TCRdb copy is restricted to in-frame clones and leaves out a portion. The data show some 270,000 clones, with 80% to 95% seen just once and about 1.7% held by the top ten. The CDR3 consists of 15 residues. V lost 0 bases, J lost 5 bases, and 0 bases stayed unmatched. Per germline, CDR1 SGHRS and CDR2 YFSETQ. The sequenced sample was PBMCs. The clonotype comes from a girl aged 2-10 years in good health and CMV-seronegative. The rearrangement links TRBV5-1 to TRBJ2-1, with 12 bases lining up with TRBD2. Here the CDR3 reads CASSLGTSGDNEQFF. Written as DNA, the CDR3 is TGCGCCAGCAGCTTGGGGACTAGCGGGGACAATGAGCAGTTCTTC.